Shown below are 5 T cell receptor beta chains from a single sample sequenced in a study of blood T cell repertoires in COVID-19. TCRdb's table, derived via immunoSEQ multiplex PCR, lists solely in-frame clones and lacks some. This sample has over 250,000 clones, with 88% found just once. The sequencing sample was made of PBMCs or T cells enriched from blood (not recorded which). The receptors come from a woman aged 25 to 39 who had recovered from COVID-19.

The chain has TRBV9 and TRBJ1-1, with TRBD1 identical over 9 bases. V was pared by 0 bases and J by 11 bases, with 5 bases of the junction left unmatched. This CDR3 region has 13 residues. Looked up from germline, CDR1 is SGDLS and CDR2 is YYNGEE. Here the CDR3 reads CASSVGDRAQAFF. As DNA, the CDR3 is TGTGCCAGCAGCGTAGGGGACAGGGCGCAGGCTTTCTTT.

The J gene is TRBJ1-1, the V gene TRBV7-2, with a weak D call TRBD1 (5 bases). CDR1 and CDR2 from the germline V gene are SGHTA and FQGNSA. The CDR3 extends over 14 amino acids. Trimming took off 0 bases at V and 4 bases at J, with 9 bases between the two ends. The CDR3 protein is CASSLALGVTEAFF. The DNA for the CDR3 is TGTGCCAGCAGCTTAGCGCTAGGGGTCACTGAAGCTTTCTTT.

V is TRBV27 and J is TRBJ2-3; D unresolved. Trimming took off 6 bases at V and 2 bases at J, with 9 bases between the two ends. The CDR3 runs 13 residues. The germline CDR1 and CDR2 sequences are MNHEY and SMNVEV (reference sequence). The CDR3 nucleotides are TGTGCCAGCAGCTCACTGAACACAGATACGCAGTATTTT. Its protein is CASSSLNTDTQYF.

A remark on this clone: Other DNA sequences within the sample encode an identical CDR3. The CDR3 DNA reads TGTGCCAGCAGCCTGGGACAGGGGAACACCATATATTTT. Its protein product is CASSLGQGNTIYF. This chain links TRBV3-1 (or the pseudogene TRBV3-2) with TRBJ1-3; 10 nucleotides line up with TRBD1. Germline lookup yields CDR1 LGHDT and CDR2 YNNKEL (reference sequence). The CDR3 totals 13 residues. V shed 4 bases, J shed 7 bases, and the junction held 1 base outside the gene matches.

The chain is built from TRBV6-5 and TRBJ2-4, with D possibly being TRBD1 (5 bases). Trimming cost V 5 bases and J 1 base, with 9 bases left between them. This CDR3 has 14 residues. Germline CDR1 MNHEY, CDR2 SVGAGI. CDR3 bases: TGTGCCAGCAGTAAGACAGCTGCCAAAAACATTCAGTACTTC. It yields the protein CASSKTAAKNIQYF.